This T cell receptor (beta chain) was documented in a study of beta chain features in type 1 diabetes. Whole-study context: All samples combined gave around 100,000,000 sorted cells for examination. The study's findings and limits: Shortening of TCRB CDR3s, moderate but significant, appeared in all four CD4+ subsets of Type 1 diabetes patients.

V shed 3 bases and J 3 bases; nucleotides not matched to a gene: 4. The CDR3 spans 14 residues. Germline CDR1 reads GTSNPN; CDR2 reads SVGIG (reference sequence). Of the isolated RNA, all was reverse transcribed, and so the sequenced material was expressed TCRB transcripts. Sequenced naive, central memory and regulatory T cell samples produced an average of around 3.9 million reads. Generated by immunoSEQ multiplex PCR, the TCRdb table keeps only in-frame clones and is missing some. The repertoire holds around 140,000 clones, with around an eighth as singletons. A remark on this clone: What it recognizes is unknown. Other DNA sequences in this specimen translate into the identical CDR3.

This receptor was taken from a man between 18 and 35 years old with type 1 diabetes. What was sequenced was central memory CD4+ T cells from blood. This rearrangement joins TRBV30 to TRBJ2-1; 8 bases are shared with TRBD2. In DNA form, the CDR3 reads TGTGCCTGGAGCCGGGGGGGCCTCTACAATGAGCAGTTCTTC. Its protein is CAWSRGGLYNEQFF.